A single sample is the source of the 14 T cell receptor beta chains below, sequenced in a study of identical twins. TCRdb re-analysed the 5' RACE reads in MiXCR, keeping a single row per CDR3 protein. The data contain fewer than 350,000 distinct CDR3 sequences, less than 9% of them singletons. In addition, the sample was reused for a study of yellow fever vaccine responses in identical twins.

The specimen was memory (CD45RO+) T cells sorted from blood. The receptors come from a woman between 18 and 29 years old in good health.

This chain joins TRBV14 and TRBJ2-5; D call uncertain. This CDR3 is built from 13 residues. Germline CDR1 SGHDN, CDR2 FVKESK. V gave up 5 bases and J gave up 3 bases, with 10 bases separating them. The CDR3 is CASSMGIKETQYF. CDR3 coding DNA: TGTGCCAGCAGCATGGGTATCAAAGAGACCCAGTACTTC.

The V call is TRBV9, the J call TRBJ1-1; 7 bases match TRBD1. CDR3 size: 12 residues. With V trimmed by 3 bases and J by 8 bases, 4 bases remained unmatched. Germline loops: CDR1 SGDLS, CDR2 YYNGEE. Here the CDR3 reads CASSAETGEAFF. DNA for the CDR3: TGTGCCAGCAGCGCAGAGACAGGGGAAGCTTTCTTT.

This clonotype was seen only a few times. V is TRBV7-6 and J is TRBJ2-2, with a weak D call TRBD2 (5 bases). Germline lookup yields CDR1 SGHVS and CDR2 FNYEAQ. The CDR3 has 12 residues. V was shortened by 8 bases and J by 16 bases, with 20 bases between the two germline ends. CDR3: CASGSASGSRFF. The CDR3 DNA reads TGTGCCAGCGGGAGCGCCTCTGGGTCCAGGTTTTTT.

The chain links TRBV14 to TRBJ2-5, with a tentative D call TRBD2 (7 bases). CDR1 is SGHDN and CDR2 is FVKESK in the germline V gene. CDR3 length: 16 amino acids. V lost 0 bases and J 5 bases, leaving 16 bases between the germline ends. CDR3 protein: CASSQDLLRGGETQYF. The CDR3 DNA sequence: TGTGCCAGCAGCCAAGATCTCCTCAGGGGAGGGGAGACCCAGTACTTC.

This clonotype was picked up a small number of times. This chain joins TRBV4-2 and TRBJ1-2; 9 bases agree with TRBD1. CDR1 is LGHNA and CDR2 is YNFKEQ in the germline V gene. V lost 3 bases to trimming and J lost 7 bases; unmatched junction nucleotides: 6. This CDR3 has 14 amino acids. The CDR3 nucleotides are TGTGCCAGCAGCCAGACCGGGACAGGGTTTGGCTACACCTTC. Translating gives CASSQTGTGFGYTF.

This clonotype was observed a few times. The chain has TRBV28 and TRBJ2-4; D is unresolved. Germline V lookup: CDR1 MDHEN, CDR2 SYDVKM. The V end was cut by 8 bases, the J end by 8 bases, with 16 bases between. This CDR3 is built from 13 residues. In nucleotides, the CDR3 is TGTGCCAGCTTAGGGTTACGTCGCGACATTCAGTACTTC. Protein sequence: CASLGLRRDIQYF.

This clonotype was seen at least ten times. The chain uses TRBV20-1 and TRBJ1-3, with D unclear. V was clipped by 5 bases and J by 0 bases, with 11 bases between them. The CDR3 is 14 amino acids. Germline assignment: CDR1 DFQATT and CDR2 SNEGSKA (reference sequence). The CDR3 spells CSAWTQSSGNTIYF. CDR3 DNA sequence: TGCAGTGCTTGGACGCAGAGCTCTGGAAACACCATATATTTT.

The genes are TRBV6-1 and TRBJ1-5; D gene unclear. The CDR3 has 14 amino acids. Trimming cost V 3 bases and J 0 bases, with 6 bases left between them. Germline CDR1 reads MNHNS; CDR2 reads SASEGT. CDR3: CASSDDPSNQPQHF. For the CDR3, the DNA is TGTGCCAGCAGTGACGATCCTAGCAATCAGCCCCAGCATTTT.

The chain combines TRBV3-1 with TRBJ2-3, with no clear D. This CDR3 contains 15 residues. Trimming stripped 1 base from V and 1 base from J, with 9 bases between. CDR1 is LGHDT and CDR2 is YNNKEL in the germline V gene (reference sequence). The CDR3 reads CASSQALVRTDTQYF. In DNA form, the CDR3 reads TGTGCCAGCAGCCAAGCTCTGGTGCGCACAGATACGCAGTATTTT.

This clonotype was recorded a few times. The chain couples TRBV20-1 to TRBJ2-5, with D perhaps matching TRBD2 (6 bases). Germline CDR1 DFQATT, CDR2 SNEGSKA (reference sequence). This CDR3 contains 14 residues. With 0 bases removed from V and 5 bases from J, the gap between germline ends came to 13 bases. In DNA, the CDR3 is TGCAGTGCTAGAGAAGGTCGGGAGTTGGAGACCCAGTACTTC. Its translation: CSAREGRELETQYF.

This clonotype was seen only a few times. The genes are TRBV20-1 and TRBJ2-3; 13 nucleotides match TRBD2. Germline V lookup: CDR1 DFQATT, CDR2 SNEGSKA (reference sequence). V lost 3 bases, J lost 6 bases, and 6 bases stayed unmatched. The CDR3 sequence is 15 residues long. The CDR3 protein is CSARGGTSGVDTQYF. CDR3 coding DNA: TGCAGTGCTAGGGGGGGGACTAGCGGGGTTGATACGCAGTATTTT.

The CDR3 coding sequence is TGTGCCAGCAGCCAAACATGGGGACAGGGAAGCTCACCCCTCCACTTT. Its protein product is CASSQTWGQGSSPLHF. The chain employs TRBV14 and TRBJ1-6; 9 bases agree with TRBD1. With 2 bases clipped from V and 10 bases from J, the junction kept 9 bases outside the gene matches. Germline V lookup: CDR1 SGHDN, CDR2 FVKESK. The CDR3 has 16 amino acids.

This clonotype turned up a few times. The V call is TRBV28, the J call TRBJ2-1, with D perhaps matching TRBD1 (6 bases). Germline CDR1 and CDR2: MDHEN and SYDVKM. This CDR3 comprises 15 residues. V was shortened by 1 base and J by 3 bases, with 10 bases between the two germline ends. CDR3 DNA sequence: TGTGCCAGCAGTTTATTATGGGACAACTACAATGAGCAGTTCTTC. Encoded protein: CASSLLWDNYNEQFF.

This clonotype was observed a handful of times. The chain couples TRBV7-9 to TRBJ2-7, with a possible D match to TRBD2 (6 bases). With 4 bases removed from V and 6 bases from J, the gap between germline ends came to 13 bases. The CDR3 loop spans 13 amino acids. Looked up from germline, CDR1 is SEHNR and CDR2 is FQNEAQ (reference sequence). This chain's CDR3 is CASSSGGGAEQYF. The DNA for the CDR3 is TGTGCCAGCAGCTCCGGGGGAGGAGCCGAGCAGTACTTC.